The 25 T cell receptor beta chains below all came from one sample that was sequenced in a study of graft-versus-host responses after intestinal transplantation (dated by TCRdb to the early 2020s). These receptors have no known antigen. In light of the paper, this sample's time point label describes: cells obtained before transplantation from donor or recipient. The method was the immunoSEQ multiplex PCR assay. TCRdb limited this immuneACCESS table to in-frame rearrangements with V and J called. A share of clones is missing; checked studies link under half to unresolved V genes, and the rest is unexplained. This sample gives some 120,000 clones in total; approximately 92% of them show up just once. Over 0.15% of the sample lies in the top ten. The input for sequencing was unstimulated CD4+ T cells sorted from spleen or lymph node cells, taken before intestinal transplant. These receptors originate from a human donor who received an intestinal transplant.

This clone was seen a single time. The chain combines TRBV14 with TRBJ2-1; 11 nucleotides align to TRBD1. The CDR3 runs 19 residues. Looked up from germline, CDR1 is SGHDN and CDR2 is FVKESK. With 3 bases clipped from V and 3 bases from J, the junction kept 13 bases outside the gene matches. CDR3 amino acids: CASSQKVARTGGLYNEQFF. CDR3 nucleotide sequence: TGTGCCAGCAGCCAGAAAGTCGCCAGGACAGGGGGCCTCTACAATGAGCAGTTCTTC.

This rearrangement joins TRBV5-4 to TRBJ1-6; D call uncertain. Germline-derived CDR1 and CDR2 are SGHNT and YYREEE (reference sequence). The CDR3 totals 15 residues. With 0 bases removed from V and 6 bases from J, the gap between germline ends came to 10 bases. CDR3 in amino acids: CASSLDMLSNSPLHF. As DNA, the CDR3 is TGTGCCAGCAGCTTGGATATGCTGTCTAATTCACCCCTCCACTTT. Together with reference TRBV5-4 and TRBJ1-6, the CDR3 gives the full variable domain: ETGVTQSPTHLIKTRGQQVTLRCSSQSGHNTVSWYQQALGQGPQFIFQYYREEENGRGNFPPRFSGLQFPNYSSELNVNALELDDSALYLCASSLDMLSNSPLHFGNGTRLTVT.

The chain carries TRBV18 and TRBJ1-6, with 9 bases lining up with TRBD1. This CDR3 is built from 20 residues. CDR1 and CDR2 (germline): KGHSH, LQKENI. The V and J ends lost 4 bases and 5 bases, in that order; junction bases with no gene match: 18. The CDR3 DNA reads as TGTGCCAGCTCACTAAATCCCCGGGACAGGGCACAACTTAATAATTCACCCCTCCACTTT. Its translation is CASSLNPRDRAQLNNSPLHF.

The chain uses TRBV11-1 and TRBJ2-7, with TRBD2 identical over 7 bases. With V trimmed by 3 bases and J by 2 bases, 1 base remained unmatched. CDR1 is SGHAT and CDR2 is FQDESV in the germline V gene (reference sequence). This CDR3 contains 13 residues. This chain's CDR3 is CASSFRGAYEQYF. The CDR3 DNA reads as TGTGCCAGCAGCTTTCGGGGGGCCTACGAGCAGTACTTC.

The V and J genes are TRBV7-2 and TRBJ1-5; TRBD1 matches at 7 bases. After removal of 1 base from V and 6 bases from J, the junction contained 6 bases not matched to a gene. Germline V gives CDR1 SGHTA, CDR2 FQGNSA. The CDR3 contains 15 residues. The CDR3 is CASSLEGGRGQPQHF. The CDR3 region has the DNA TGTGCCAGCAGCTTAGAAGGGGGCAGAGGTCAGCCCCAGCATTTT.

This chain joins TRBV2 and TRBJ2-1, with 7 bases lining up with TRBD2. The CDR3 totals 14 residues. CDR1 SNHLY and CDR2 FYNNEI come from the germline V gene. V gave up 10 bases and J gave up 3 bases; unmatched junction bases: 9. CDR3 DNA: TGTGCCACCACTGAGCGGGGTTTCTACAATGAGCAGTTCTTC. It codes for CATTERGFYNEQFF. Variable domain in full (rest from reference TRBV2 and TRBJ2-1): EPEVTQTPSHQVTQMGQEVILRCVPISNHLYFYWYRQILGQKVEFLVSFYNNEISEKSEIFDDQFSVERPDGSNFTLKIRSTKLEDSAMYFCATTERGFYNEQFFGPGTRLTVL.

The chain is built from TRBV6-1 and TRBJ1-5; weak D call: TRBD1 (5 bases). Germline V CDR1 and CDR2: MNHNS, SASEGT. The CDR3 loop spans 14 amino acids. With 9 bases removed from V and 2 bases from J, the gap between germline ends came to 14 bases. CDR3 loop: CASKWGSGNQPQHF. For the CDR3, the DNA is TGTGCCAGTAAATGGGGGAGCGGCAATCAGCCCCAGCATTTT.

The rearrangement uses TRBV12-5 and TRBJ2-3, with 7 bases aligning to TRBD2. In germline, CDR1 is LGHNT, CDR2 FRNRAP. The CDR3 is 16 amino acids. The ends lost 1 base at V and 5 bases at J; junction bases unmatched: 9. In nucleotides, the CDR3 is TGTGCTAGTGGTTTGGCCGGGGGGAATGAAGGAGATACGCAGTATTTT. This sequence encodes CASGLAGGNEGDTQYF.

The V gene is TRBV7-2, the J gene TRBJ2-7; D is ambiguous. Looked up from germline, CDR1 is SGHTA and CDR2 is FQGNSA. The CDR3 spans 11 residues. V lost 3 bases and J lost 6, with 6 bases in between. In DNA form, the CDR3 reads TGTGCCAGCAGCTTGTGGGGCGAGCAGTACTTC. This gives the protein CASSLWGEQYF.

The chain links TRBV5-1 to TRBJ1-4, with D tentatively TRBD1 (6 bases). Germline loops: CDR1 SGHRS, CDR2 YFSETQ. Trimming removed 4 bases from V and 8 bases from J, with 18 bases in between. CDR3 length: 15 residues. The CDR3 region has the DNA TGCGCCAGCAGCCCGGGGGGGCACGGAGGGGAAAAACTGTTTTTT. Its translation is CASSPGGHGGEKLFF.

The sample holds a few counts of this clone. The chain is built from TRBV7-2 and TRBJ1-4, with D perhaps matching TRBD1 (5 bases). Per the germline V gene, CDR1 is SGHTA and CDR2 is FQGNSA. CDR3 size: 15 residues. The germline V and J ends were trimmed by 5 bases and 3 bases, with 13 bases remaining between them. This chain's CDR3 is CASSVRRGANEKLFF. Written as DNA, the CDR3 is TGTGCCAGCAGCGTTCGTAGGGGTGCTAATGAAAAACTGTTTTTT.

The chain employs TRBV19 and TRBJ1-3; D is unclear. This CDR3 has 11 residues. V was shortened by 3 bases and J by 4 bases, with 1 base between the two germline ends. CDR1 is LNHDA and CDR2 is SQIVND in the germline V gene (reference sequence). The CDR3 nucleotides read TGTGCCAGTAGTATCGGAAACACCATATATTTT. Translating it yields CASSIGNTIYF.

The chain joins TRBV15 to TRBJ2-5, with D unclear. This CDR3 comprises 12 residues. V was cut by 1 base and J by 5 bases, with 5 bases left in between. The germline gives CDR1 LNHNV, CDR2 YYDKDF (reference sequence). The CDR3, as DNA: TGTGCCACCAGCAGAGGGTCGGAGACCCAGTACTTC. Protein product: CATSRGSETQYF.

The chain combines TRBV11-1 with TRBJ2-7; D is unresolved. Trimming left V 0 bases short and J 0 bases short, with 12 bases between. The germline V gene encodes CDR1 SGHAT and CDR2 FQDESV (reference sequence). CDR3 length equals 16 residues. CDR3 nucleotides: TGTGCCAGCAGCTTAGCGGGCGACGGTAGCTCCTACGAGCAGTACTTC. It yields the protein CASSLAGDGSSYEQYF.

This clone was seen just once. This chain uses TRBV5-1 with TRBJ2-5; 7 nucleotides match TRBD2. The trim removed 0 bases at V and 5 bases at J, leaving 4 bases unmatched. The V gene's germline CDR1 is SGHRS and CDR2 YFSETQ. This CDR3 has 14 amino acids. DNA for the CDR3: TGCGCCAGCAGCTTGGCGGTCGGGGGGGAGACCCAGTACTTC. The encoded protein is CASSLAVGGETQYF.

This clone was seen a single time. V is TRBV27 and J is TRBJ2-7; D ambiguous. Germline V gene data show CDR1 as MNHEY and CDR2 as SMNVEV (reference sequence). The germline V and J ends were trimmed by 3 bases and 4 bases, with 7 bases remaining between them. This CDR3 contains 12 residues. Written as DNA, the CDR3 is TGTGCCAGCAGTTTTTGGGGTTACGAGCAGTACTTC. Protein sequence: CASSFWGYEQYF.

The CDR3 is CATPGYTQYF. The CDR3 DNA reads as TGTGCCACCCCGGGCTATACGCAGTATTTT. V is TRBV7-9 and J is TRBJ2-3; D is unresolved. V dropped 10 bases and J dropped 7 bases, with 9 bases sitting between them. Looked up from germline, CDR1 is SEHNR and CDR2 is FQNEAQ (reference sequence). This CDR3 region has 10 residues.

J is TRBJ1-6 and V is TRBV6-5; D is perhaps TRBD1 (5 bases). Trimming pared 6 bases from V and 4 bases from J, leaving 7 bases between. The length of the CDR3 is 13 residues. Germline CDR1 and CDR2: MNHEY and SVGAGI. CDR3 loop: CASSRQYNSPLHF. In DNA, the CDR3 is TGTGCCAGCAGCCGACAGTATAATTCACCCCTCCACTTT.

V is TRBV5-6 and J is TRBJ2-1, with 7 bases matching TRBD1. This CDR3 contains 14 residues. Germline loops: CDR1 SGHDT, CDR2 YYEEEE. Trimming removed 5 bases from V and 9 bases from J; junction bases left unmatched: 11. The CDR3, as DNA: TGTGCCAGCAGGAGACAGGGCGCTAACGTTGAGCAGTTCTTC. Translating it yields CASRRQGANVEQFF. The full variable domain, rest sourced from reference TRBV5-6 and TRBJ2-1, is DAGVTQSPTHLIKTRGQQVTLRCSPKSGHDTVSWYQQALGQGPQFIFQYYEEEERQRGNFPDRFSGHQFPNYSSELNVNALLLGDSALYLCASRRQGANVEQFFGPGTRLTVL.

This sequence joins TRBV2 and TRBJ2-1; the D is unclear. CDR3 length: 14 residues. Germline V gene data show CDR1 as SNHLY and CDR2 as FYNNEI. Trimming took off 4 bases at V and 9 bases at J, with 16 bases between the two ends. The CDR3 DNA reads TGTGCCAGCAGTGTAAAGTCTAGATCGGGTGAGCAGTTCTTC. This codes for CASSVKSRSGEQFF. Using reference TRBV2 and TRBJ2-1 for the parts outside the CDR3, the full variable domain is EPEVTQTPSHQVTQMGQEVILRCVPISNHLYFYWYRQILGQKVEFLVSFYNNEISEKSEIFDDQFSVERPDGSNFTLKIRSTKLEDSAMYFCASSVKSRSGEQFFGPGTRLTVL.

The V gene is TRBV14, the J gene TRBJ1-5; 7 bases line up with TRBD1. The CDR3 contains 15 residues. Trimming removed 0 bases from V and 6 bases from J; junction bases left unmatched: 5. Germline V lookup: CDR1 SGHDN, CDR2 FVKESK. Here the CDR3 DNA reads TGTGCCAGCAGCCAAGATCGAGGGGGCCCTCAGCCCCAGCATTTT. This translates into CASSQDRGGPQPQHF. The full variable domain, in which reference TRBV14 and TRBJ1-5 provide the parts outside the CDR3, is EAGVTQFPSHSVIEKGQTVTLRCDPISGHDNLYWYRRVMGKEIKFLLHFVKESKQDESGMPNNRFLAERTGGTYSTLKVQPAELEDSGVYFCASSQDRGGPQPQHFGDGTRLSIL.

The DNA of the CDR3 is TGCGCCAGCAGCTTGGGTTCAGTATTGAACTATGGCTACACCTTC. Translating it yields CASSLGSVLNYGYTF. This chain uses TRBV5-1 with TRBJ1-2; D ambiguous. This CDR3 contains 15 residues. Between the trimmed V and J ends, which lost 0 bases and 2 bases, there was a span of 11 bases. Germline assignment: CDR1 SGHRS and CDR2 YFSETQ.

CDR3 residues: CASSQGTGRGTEAFF. CDR3 nucleotide sequence: TGCGCCAGCAGCCAAGGGACAGGGAGAGGCACTGAAGCTTTCTTT. V and J are TRBV4-1 and TRBJ1-1; 8 nucleotides line up with TRBD1. V trimming: 1 base; J trimming: 4 bases; junction bases outside the gene matches: 5. Germline V gene lookup returns CDR1 MGHRA and CDR2 YSYEKL. CDR3 length equals 15 residues.

The chain has TRBV27 and TRBJ1-2, with 7 bases matching TRBD1. CDR3 length equals 16 residues. Trimming cost V 7 bases and J 5 bases; bases outside gene matches: 16. The V gene's germline CDR1 is MNHEY and CDR2 SMNVEV (reference sequence). The DNA of the CDR3 is TGTGCCAGCAAGAGACAGGGCTCACGTAACGCTTATGGCTACACCTTC. It is translated as CASKRQGSRNAYGYTF.

The chain carries TRBV6-1 and TRBJ1-4, with 8 nucleotides matching TRBD1. V lost 5 bases and J lost 11; bases outside the gene matches: 7. This CDR3 spans 13 amino acids. Germline V CDR1 and CDR2: MNHNS, SASEGT. In DNA form, the CDR3 reads TGTGCCAGCAGTTCCCAACAGGGGGGGAAACTGTTTTTT. Encoded protein: CASSSQQGGKLFF.